This record covers a single TCR beta chain. The antigen is undetermined. Division of CD4+ cells produced a CD45RA+ naive subset and a CD45RA-negative memory subset. Profiled with immunoSEQ multiplex PCR; TCRdb holds only in-frame clones, not every one. The repertoire consists of a few hundred thousand clones, with around 97% occurring once and the leading ten covering about 0.06%. This entry comes from a study of shared clonotypes between healthy human individuals. Study summary: In total, the donors were a couple of women and a few men aged 18 to 49.

Broader study findings: Sampling covered blood only; tissue repertoires likely differ.

The sequenced sample was naive CD4+ T cells sorted from blood. Subset noted: CD45RA+ positively selected. The receptor was derived from a woman in her twenties or thirties in good health.

As DNA, the CDR3 is TGCGCCAGCAGTGACCAAGGACAGACGAAGAATCAGCCCCAGCATTTT. This translates into CASSDQGQTKNQPQHF. This chain links TRBV10-2 with TRBJ1-5, with D possibly being TRBD1 (6 bases). V lost 3 bases and J lost 4, with 16 bases in between. There are 16 residues in the CDR3. Germline V gene sequence: CDR1 WSHSY, CDR2 SAAADI.